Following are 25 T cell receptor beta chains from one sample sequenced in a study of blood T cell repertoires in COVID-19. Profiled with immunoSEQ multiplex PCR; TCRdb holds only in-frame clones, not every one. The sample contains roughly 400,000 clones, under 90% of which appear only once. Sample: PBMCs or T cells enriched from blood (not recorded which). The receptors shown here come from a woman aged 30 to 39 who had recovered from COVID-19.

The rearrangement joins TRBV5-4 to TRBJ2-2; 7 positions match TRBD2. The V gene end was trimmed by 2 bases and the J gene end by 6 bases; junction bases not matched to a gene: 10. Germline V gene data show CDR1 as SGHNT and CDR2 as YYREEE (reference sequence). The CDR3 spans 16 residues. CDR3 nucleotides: TGTGCCAGCAGCTTTAAAACGGGAGGTCGCTCCGGGGAGCTGTTTTTT. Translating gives CASSFKTGGRSGELFF.

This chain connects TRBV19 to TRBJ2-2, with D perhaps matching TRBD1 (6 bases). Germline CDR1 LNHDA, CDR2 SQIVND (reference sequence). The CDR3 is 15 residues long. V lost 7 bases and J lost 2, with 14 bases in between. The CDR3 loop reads CASNFRDINTGELFF. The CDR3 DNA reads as TGTGCCAGTAACTTCCGGGACATCAACACCGGGGAGCTGTTTTTT.

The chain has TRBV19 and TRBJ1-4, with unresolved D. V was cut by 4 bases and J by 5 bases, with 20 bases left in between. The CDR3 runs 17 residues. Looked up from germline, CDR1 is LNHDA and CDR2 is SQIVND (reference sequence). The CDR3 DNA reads TGTGCCAGTAGTAAGGAGGTCGGGCGGGCCCCAAATGAAAAACTGTTTTTT. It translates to CASSKEVGRAPNEKLFF.

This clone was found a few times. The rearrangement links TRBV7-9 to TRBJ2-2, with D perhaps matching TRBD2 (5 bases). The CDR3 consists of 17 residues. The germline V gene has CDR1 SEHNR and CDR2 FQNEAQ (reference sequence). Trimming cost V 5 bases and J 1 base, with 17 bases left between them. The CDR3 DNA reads TGTGCCAGCAGCCCCGGGGTCCGGGGAAGGAACACCGGGGAGCTGTTTTTT. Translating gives CASSPGVRGRNTGELFF.

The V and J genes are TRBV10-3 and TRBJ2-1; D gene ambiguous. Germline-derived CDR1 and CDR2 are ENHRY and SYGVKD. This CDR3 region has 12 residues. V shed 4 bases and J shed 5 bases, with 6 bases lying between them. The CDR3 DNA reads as TGTGCCATCAGTGTGAGAGACAATGAGCAGTTCTTC. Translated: CAISVRDNEQFF.

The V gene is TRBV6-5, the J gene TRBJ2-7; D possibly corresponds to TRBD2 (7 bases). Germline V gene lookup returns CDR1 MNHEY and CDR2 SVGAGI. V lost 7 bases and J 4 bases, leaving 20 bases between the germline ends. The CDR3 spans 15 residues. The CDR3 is CASIGRGGAGYEQYF. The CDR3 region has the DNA TGTGCCAGCATCGGAAGGGGGGGCGCTGGATACGAGCAGTACTTC.

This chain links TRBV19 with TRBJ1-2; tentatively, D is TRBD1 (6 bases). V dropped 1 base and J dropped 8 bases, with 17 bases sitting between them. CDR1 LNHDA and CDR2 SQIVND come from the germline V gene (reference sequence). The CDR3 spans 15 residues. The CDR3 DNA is TGTGCCAGTAGTATAGGTGCAGGGGTTAGTGAAGGCTACACCTTC. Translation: CASSIGAGVSEGYTF.

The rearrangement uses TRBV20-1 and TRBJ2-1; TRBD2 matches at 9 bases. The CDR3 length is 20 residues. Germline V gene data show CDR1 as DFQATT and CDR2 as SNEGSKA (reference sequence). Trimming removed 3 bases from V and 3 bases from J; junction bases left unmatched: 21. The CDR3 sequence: CSASKRAGGQVFDRYNEQFF. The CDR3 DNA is TGCAGTGCTAGTAAACGAGCGGGAGGACAAGTGTTCGATCGCTACAATGAGCAGTTCTTC.

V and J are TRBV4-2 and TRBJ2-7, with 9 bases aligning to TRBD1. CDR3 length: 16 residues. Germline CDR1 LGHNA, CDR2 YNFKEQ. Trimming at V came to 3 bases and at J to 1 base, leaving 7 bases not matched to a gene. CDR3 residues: CASSQGGTGLSYEQYF. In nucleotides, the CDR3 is TGTGCCAGCAGCCAGGGGGGGACAGGGCTTTCCTACGAGCAGTACTTC.

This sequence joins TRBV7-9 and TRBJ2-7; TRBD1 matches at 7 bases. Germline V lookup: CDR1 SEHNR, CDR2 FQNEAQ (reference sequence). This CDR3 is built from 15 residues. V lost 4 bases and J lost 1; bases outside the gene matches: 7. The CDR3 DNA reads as TGTGCCAGCAGCTCGACGACAGGGCGATCCTACGAGCAGTACTTC. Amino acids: CASSSTTGRSYEQYF.

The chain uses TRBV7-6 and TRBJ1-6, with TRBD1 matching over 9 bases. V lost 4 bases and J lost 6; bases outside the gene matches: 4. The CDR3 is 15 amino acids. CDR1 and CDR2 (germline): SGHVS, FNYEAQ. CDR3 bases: TGTGCCAGCAGCTCGACAGGGGGAAGTAATTCACCCCTCCACTTT. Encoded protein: CASSSTGGSNSPLHF.

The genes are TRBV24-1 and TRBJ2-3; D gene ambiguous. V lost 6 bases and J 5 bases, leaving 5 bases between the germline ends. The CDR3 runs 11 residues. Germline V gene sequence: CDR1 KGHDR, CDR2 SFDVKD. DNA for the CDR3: TGTGCCACCAGTTATAGAGATACGCAGTATTTT. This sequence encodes CATSYRDTQYF.

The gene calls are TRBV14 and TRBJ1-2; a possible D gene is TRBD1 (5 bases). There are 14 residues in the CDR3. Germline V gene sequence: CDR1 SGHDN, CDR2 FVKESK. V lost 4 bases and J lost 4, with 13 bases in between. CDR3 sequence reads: CASSPRVSGYGYTF. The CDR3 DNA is TGTGCCAGCAGCCCCAGGGTTTCTGGCTATGGCTACACCTTC.

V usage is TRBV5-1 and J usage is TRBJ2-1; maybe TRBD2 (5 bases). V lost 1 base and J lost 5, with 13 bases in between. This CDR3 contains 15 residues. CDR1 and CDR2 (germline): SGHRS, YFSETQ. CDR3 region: CASSLRPEVHNEQFF. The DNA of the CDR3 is TGCGCCAGCAGCTTGCGGCCGGAGGTCCACAATGAGCAGTTCTTC.

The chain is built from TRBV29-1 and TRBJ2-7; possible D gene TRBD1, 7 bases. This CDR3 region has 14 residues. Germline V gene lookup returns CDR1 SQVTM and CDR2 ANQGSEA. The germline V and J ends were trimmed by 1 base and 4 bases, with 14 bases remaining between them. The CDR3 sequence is CSVEGGVTGYEQYF. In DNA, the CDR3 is TGCAGCGTTGAAGGGGGGGTGACAGGGTACGAGCAGTACTTC.

Here the CDR3 DNA reads TGTGCCAGCAGTGATGGAGGGGGCAGGGAGACCCAGTACTTC. This translates into CASSDGGGRETQYF. The J gene is TRBJ2-5, the V gene TRBV27; maybe TRBD1 (7 bases). V was trimmed by 5 bases and J by 5 bases, leaving 15 bases between them. Germline assignment: CDR1 MNHEY and CDR2 SMNVEV (reference sequence). The CDR3 sequence is 14 residues long.

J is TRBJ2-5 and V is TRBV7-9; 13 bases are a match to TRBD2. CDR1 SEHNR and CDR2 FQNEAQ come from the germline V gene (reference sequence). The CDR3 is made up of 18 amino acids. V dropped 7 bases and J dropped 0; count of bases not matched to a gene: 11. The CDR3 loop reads CASNYGLAGAQYQETQYF. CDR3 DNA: TGTGCCAGCAACTACGGACTAGCGGGAGCTCAATACCAAGAGACCCAGTACTTC.

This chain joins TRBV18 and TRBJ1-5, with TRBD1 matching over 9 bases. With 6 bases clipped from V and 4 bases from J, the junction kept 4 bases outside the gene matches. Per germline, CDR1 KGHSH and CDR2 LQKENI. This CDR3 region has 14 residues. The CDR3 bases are TGTGCCAGCTCTAGGGACAGGGCAAATCAGCCCCAGCATTTT. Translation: CASSRDRANQPQHF.

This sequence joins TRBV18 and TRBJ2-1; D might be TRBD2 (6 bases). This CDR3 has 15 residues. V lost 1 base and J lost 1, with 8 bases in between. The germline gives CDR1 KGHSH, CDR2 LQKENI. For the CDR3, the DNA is TGTGCCAGCTCACCACGACGGGAGTCCTACAATGAGCAGTTCTTC. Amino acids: CASSPRRESYNEQFF.

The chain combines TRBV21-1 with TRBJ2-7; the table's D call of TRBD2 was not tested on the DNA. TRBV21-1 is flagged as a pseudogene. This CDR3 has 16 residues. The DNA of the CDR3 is TGTGCCAGCAGCAAAGGTACTAGCGGGGGAAATTACGAGCAGTACTTC. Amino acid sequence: CASSKGTSGGNYEQYF.

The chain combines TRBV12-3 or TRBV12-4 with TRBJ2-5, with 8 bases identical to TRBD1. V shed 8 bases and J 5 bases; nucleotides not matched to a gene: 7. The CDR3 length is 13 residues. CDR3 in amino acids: CASSTGEGETQYF. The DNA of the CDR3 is TGTGCCAGCTCGACAGGGGAAGGGGAGACCCAGTACTTC.

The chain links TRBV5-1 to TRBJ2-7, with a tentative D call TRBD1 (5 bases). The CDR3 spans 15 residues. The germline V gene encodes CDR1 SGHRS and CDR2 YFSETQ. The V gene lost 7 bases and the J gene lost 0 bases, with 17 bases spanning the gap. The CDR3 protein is CASRWGQANSYEQYF. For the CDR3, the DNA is TGCGCCAGCCGATGGGGCCAGGCGAACTCCTACGAGCAGTACTTC.

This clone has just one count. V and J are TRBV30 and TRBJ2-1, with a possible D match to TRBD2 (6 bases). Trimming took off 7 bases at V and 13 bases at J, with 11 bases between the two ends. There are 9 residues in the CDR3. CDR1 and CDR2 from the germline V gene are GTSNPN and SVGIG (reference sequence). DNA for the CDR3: TGTGCCTCTGGGACTTTACAGTTCTTC. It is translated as CASGTLQFF.

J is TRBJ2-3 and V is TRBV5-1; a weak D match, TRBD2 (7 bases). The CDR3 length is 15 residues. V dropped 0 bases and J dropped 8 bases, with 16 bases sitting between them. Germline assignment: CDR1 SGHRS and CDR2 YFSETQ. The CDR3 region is CASSLVAGAVSTQYF. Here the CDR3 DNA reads TGCGCCAGCAGCTTGGTTGCGGGGGCTGTCAGTACGCAGTATTTT.

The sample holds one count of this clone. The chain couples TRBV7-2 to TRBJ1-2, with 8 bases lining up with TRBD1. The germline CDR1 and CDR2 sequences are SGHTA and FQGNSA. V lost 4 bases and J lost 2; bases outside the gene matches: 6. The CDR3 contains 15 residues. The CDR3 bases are TGTGCCAGCAGCTCACCAAGGACAGGGAACTATGGCTACACCTTC. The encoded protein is CASSSPRTGNYGYTF. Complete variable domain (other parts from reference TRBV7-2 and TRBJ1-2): GAGVSQSPSNKVTEKGKDVELRCDPISGHTALYWYRQSLGQGLEFLIYFQGNSAPDKSGLPSDRFSAERTGGSVSTLTIQRTQQEDSAVYLCASSSPRTGNYGYTFGSGTRLTVV.